The T cell receptor (beta chain) described here comes from a study of tumor-infiltrating lymphocytes in glioblastoma multiforme. Unmatched junction bases numbered 7, after V lost 5 bases and J lost 6 bases. In germline, CDR1 is PRHDT, CDR2 FYEKMQ (reference sequence). This CDR3 is built from 13 residues. TCR beta libraries were built from RNA through three nested multiplex PCR rounds using modified ARM-PCR. A C-beta primer primed TCRB cDNA from approximately 0.5 ug RNA. No unique molecular identifiers were described for these TCRB libraries. From the multiplex PCR reads, TCRdb called clonotypes with MiXCR, one entry per CDR3 protein. The table includes about 13,000 distinct CDR3 sequences, 64% detected once.

The sequence derives from a male donor with glioblastoma. This sequence joins TRBV13 and TRBJ2-7, with 7 bases identical to TRBD1. Specimen: brain tumor tissue. This CDR3 is CASSIGQDREQYF. The CDR3 DNA reads TGTGCCAGCAGCATTGGACAGGATCGCGAGCAGTACTTC.